This TCR beta chain is from a study of graft-versus-host responses after intestinal transplantation. Study background: Anti-thymocyte globulin induction, then tacrolimus and steroids for two to four years, went to all recipients.

The protocol was immunoSEQ multiplex PCR, while the TCRdb copy is restricted to in-frame clones and leaves out a portion. The sample includes just under 65,000 clones, approximately 91% seen only once; the top ten take 1.7%. CDR1 and CDR2 (germline): SGHTA, FQGTGA. This CDR3 contains 15 residues. The J segment lost 7 bases and the V segment lost 2 bases, leaving 8 bases of the junction unmatched. Study-wide findings and caveats: GvH clones turned up in recipient marrow; some had shown up first in ileum or blood.

Regarding this clone: Its antigen is unidentified.

This TCR was sampled from a human donor who was the organ donor for an intestinal transplant. The V and J genes are TRBV7-3 and TRBJ2-1, with 7 positions matching TRBD2. The source material was unstimulated CD8+ T cells sorted from spleen or lymph node cells, sampled before transplant. The CDR3 coding sequence is TGTGCCAGCAGCTTAGTGGGCGGGAGCGGGAATGAGCAGTTCTTC. Translating it yields CASSLVGGSGNEQFF.